The text below deals with one TCR beta chain. Negative isolation yielded the CD8+ and CD4+ T cells, while FACS enriched the TEMRA cells. The data originate from a study of CD8 T cells in Susac syndrome. An input of about 0.45 to 1 ug of RNA was subjected to reverse transcription using random hexamers. The CDR3 of TCR beta was amplified by immunoSEQ multiplex PCR across 54 Vbeta and 13 Jbeta. A single record per CDR3 protein comes from TCRdb applying MiXCR to the immunoSEQ multiplex PCR reads. The sample yields approximately 160,000 distinct CDR3 sequences, approximately 93% seen once. The germline V gene encodes CDR1 SGHTA and CDR2 FQGTGA. The CDR3 has 13 amino acids. Trimming took off 5 bases at V and 6 bases at J, with 10 bases between the two ends.

The TCR sequence derives from a human donor with multiple sclerosis. The sequencing sample was made of CD4+ T cells from PBMCs. The V and J genes are TRBV7-3 and TRBJ2-2; D ambiguous. The CDR3 DNA is TGTGCCAGCAGCCCAACTGGCGCCGGGGAGCTGTTTTTT. Translation: CASSPTGAGELFF.